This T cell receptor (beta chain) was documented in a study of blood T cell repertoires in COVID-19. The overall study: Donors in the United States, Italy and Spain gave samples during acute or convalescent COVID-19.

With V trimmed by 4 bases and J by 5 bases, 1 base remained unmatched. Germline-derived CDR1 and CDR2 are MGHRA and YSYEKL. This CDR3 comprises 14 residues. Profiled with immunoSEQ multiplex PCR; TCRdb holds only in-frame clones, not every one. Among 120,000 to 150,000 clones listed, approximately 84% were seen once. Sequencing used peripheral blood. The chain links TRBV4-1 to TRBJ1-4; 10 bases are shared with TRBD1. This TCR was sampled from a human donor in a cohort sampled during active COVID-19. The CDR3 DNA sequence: TGCGCCAGCAGCCGGGGACAGGGGAATGAAAAACTGTTTTTT. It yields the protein CASSRGQGNEKLFF.